The 31 T cell receptor beta chains below all came from one sample that was sequenced in a study of blood T cell repertoires in COVID-19. Data came from immunoSEQ multiplex PCR; TCRdb stores just in-frame clones and leaves some out. Among around 250,000 clones listed, about 83% were seen once. Sequenced input: peripheral blood. Every receptor here comes from a man aged 25-45 years who had recovered from COVID-19.

The V and J genes are TRBV19 and TRBJ1-3; D is uncertain. The V gene lost 7 bases and the J gene lost 4 bases, with 14 bases spanning the gap. Per germline, CDR1 LNHDA and CDR2 SQIVND (reference sequence). The CDR3 has 14 residues. The CDR3 reads CASMEATSGNTIYF. CDR3 nucleotides: TGTGCCAGTATGGAGGCCACCTCCGGAAACACCATATATTTT. Full variable domain (remainder filled in from reference TRBV19 and TRBJ1-3): DGGITQSPKYLFRKEGQNVTLSCEQNLNHDAMYWYRQDPGQGLRLIYYSQIVNDFQKGDIAEGYSVSREKKESFPLTVTSAQKNPTAFYLCASMEATSGNTIYFGEGSWLTVV.

This rearrangement joins TRBV15 to TRBJ1-2, with D uncertain. In germline, CDR1 is LNHNV, CDR2 YYDKDF (reference sequence). V was clipped by 1 base and J by 4 bases, with 13 bases between them. This CDR3 is built from 15 residues. CDR3 amino acids: CATSRVPTSRYGYTF. The DNA of the CDR3 is TGTGCCACCAGCAGAGTACCCACATCCCGCTATGGCTACACCTTC. Supplemented by reference TRBV15 and TRBJ1-2, the full variable domain reads DAMVIQNPRYQVTQFGKPVTLSCSQTLNHNVMYWYQQKSSQAPKLLFHYYDKDFNNEADTPDNFQSRRPNTSFCFLDIRSPGLGDTAMYLCATSRVPTSRYGYTFGSGTRLTVV.

V usage is TRBV5-4 and J usage is TRBJ1-3; D is unresolved. Trimming left V 0 bases short and J 0 bases short, with 7 bases between. Germline V CDR1 and CDR2: SGHNT, YYREEE (reference sequence). There are 15 residues in the CDR3. CDR3 coding DNA: TGTGCCAGCAGCTTGGACAGAGCCTCTGGAAACACCATATATTTT. It specifies CASSLDRASGNTIYF.

The chain combines TRBV28 with TRBJ2-1; tentatively, D is TRBD1 (5 bases). In germline, CDR1 is MDHEN, CDR2 SYDVKM. V lost 7 bases to trimming and J lost 7 bases, with 14 bases between them. The CDR3 loop spans 13 amino acids. CDR3 nucleotide sequence: TGTGCCAGCACCTCCCTGTCAGGGAATGAGCAGTTCTTC. Translating it yields CASTSLSGNEQFF.

The chain links TRBV5-1 to TRBJ2-7; 9 nucleotides line up with TRBD2. This CDR3 region has 14 residues. The V and J ends lost 1 base and 1 base, in that order; junction bases with no gene match: 0. Germline-derived CDR1 and CDR2 are SGHRS and YFSETQ. CDR3 residues: CASSLTSGSYEQYF. CDR3 DNA: TGCGCCAGCAGCTTGACTAGCGGGTCCTACGAGCAGTACTTC.

The chain joins TRBV27 to TRBJ1-5; the D gene is possibly TRBD1 (5 bases). The germline CDR1 and CDR2 sequences are MNHEY and SMNVEV (reference sequence). This CDR3 has 15 residues. Trimming left V 4 bases short and J 5 bases short, with 15 bases between. The CDR3 sequence: CASSSTVSGDQPQHF. The CDR3 coding sequence is TGTGCCAGCAGTTCCACCGTTTCGGGGGATCAGCCCCAGCATTTT.

The V call is TRBV7-8, the J call TRBJ2-1, with D tentatively TRBD2 (8 bases). The ends were cut back, 5 bases at V and 4 bases at J, with 24 bases in the middle. The CDR3 runs to 18 residues. Germline V gene lookup returns CDR1 SGHVS and CDR2 FQNEAQ. The CDR3 DNA reads as TGTGCCAGCAGCCGTAGGGGCCCGGGAGGGGGCTATTACAATGAGCAGTTCTTC. Amino acid sequence: CASSRRGPGGGYYNEQFF. Together with reference TRBV7-8 and TRBJ2-1, the CDR3 gives the full variable domain: GAGVSQSPRYKVAKRGQDVALRCDPISGHVSLFWYQQALGQGPEFLTYFQNEAQLDKSGLPSDRFFAERPEGSVSTLKIQRTQQEDSAVYLCASSRRGPGGGYYNEQFFGPGTRLTVL.

The rearrangement uses TRBV2 and TRBJ2-2; 8 nucleotides align to TRBD2. This CDR3 is built from 15 residues. J gave up 6 bases and V 4 bases, and 7 bases lay outside the gene matches. Germline V CDR1 and CDR2: SNHLY, FYNNEI. As DNA, the CDR3 is TGTGCCAGCAGTGGTTCAAGCGGGGGAGCCGGGGAGCTGTTTTTT. Translated, it gives CASSGSSGGAGELFF.

This clone showed up just a few times. This rearrangement joins TRBV6-5 to TRBJ1-4; TRBD1 might be the D (6 bases). V shed 6 bases and J shed 11 bases, with 13 bases lying between them. Germline CDR1 MNHEY, CDR2 SVGAGI. The CDR3 covers 12 residues. The CDR3: CASRDRSNKLFF. For the CDR3, the DNA is TGTGCCAGCAGGGACAGAAGTAACAAACTGTTTTTT.

This sequence joins TRBV2 and TRBJ2-3, with 7 bases identical to TRBD1. After removal of 3 bases from V and 10 bases from J, the junction contained 13 bases not matched to a gene. Germline assignment: CDR1 SNHLY and CDR2 FYNNEI. The CDR3 runs to 15 residues. This chain's CDR3 is CASSERSTGESPQYF. In nucleotides, the CDR3 is TGTGCCAGCAGTGAGCGTAGTACAGGGGAGAGTCCGCAGTATTTT. The variable domain in full, with the rest retrieved from reference TRBV2 and TRBJ2-3, is EPEVTQTPSHQVTQMGQEVILRCVPISNHLYFYWYRQILGQKVEFLVSFYNNEISEKSEIFDDQFSVERPDGSNFTLKIRSTKLEDSAMYFCASSERSTGESPQYFGPGTRLTVL.

Ten or more counts support this clone. The chain couples TRBV18 to TRBJ1-2; TRBD1 is a possible D gene (6 bases). The CDR3 is 16 residues long. Germline V gene sequence: CDR1 KGHSH, CDR2 LQKENI. The germline V and J ends were trimmed by 6 bases and 2 bases, with 19 bases remaining between them. CDR3 DNA sequence: TGTGCCAGCTCCCGAAACGTGGACAGACGAAACTATGGCTACACCTTC. Its translation is CASSRNVDRRNYGYTF.

This chain joins TRBV7-9 and TRBJ1-2; 7 nucleotides match TRBD1. Germline V lookup: CDR1 SEHNR, CDR2 FQNEAQ (reference sequence). After removal of 5 bases from V and 10 bases from J, the junction contained 16 bases not matched to a gene. The CDR3 has 15 amino acids. The CDR3 loop reads CASSPRQGTPGAYTF. CDR3 nucleotides: TGTGCCAGCAGCCCGCGACAGGGAACCCCAGGAGCCTACACCTTC.

This clone has just one count. This sequence joins TRBV29-1 and TRBJ2-1; D gene uncertain. Germline CDR1 SQVTM, CDR2 ANQGSEA. The CDR3 length is 12 residues. Trimming removed 3 bases from V and 3 bases from J, with 6 bases in between. The CDR3 DNA follows: TGCAGCGTTGAGGCTAGCTACAATGAGCAGTTCTTC. Its protein product is CSVEASYNEQFF.

This clone was counted once. The chain recombines TRBV9 with TRBJ2-3; weak D call: TRBD2 (5 bases). V shed 4 bases and J shed 4 bases, with 19 bases lying between them. The CDR3 sequence is 16 residues long. Germline loops: CDR1 SGDLS, CDR2 YYNGEE. The CDR3 loop is CASSPTTLATSDTQYF. The CDR3 DNA is TGTGCCAGCAGCCCCACAACCCTAGCTACCTCAGATACGCAGTATTTT.

The chain employs TRBV7-2 and TRBJ1-6; TRBD1 is a possible D gene (6 bases). The CDR3 sequence is 17 residues long. Trimming shortened V by 0 bases and J by 10 bases, and 19 bases separated the two germline ends. The germline gives CDR1 SGHTA, CDR2 FQGNSA. CDR3 sequence: CASSLALGAGVRSPLHF. CDR3 DNA: TGTGCCAGCAGCTTAGCTCTGGGGGCAGGGGTGAGGTCACCCCTCCACTTT.

The rearrangement uses TRBV6-4 and TRBJ1-2; TRBD1 aligns across 12 bases. The CDR3 is 17 amino acids. After removal of 6 bases from V and 4 bases from J, the junction contained 12 bases not matched to a gene. Looked up from germline, CDR1 is MRHNA and CDR2 is SNTAGT. CDR3 region: CASSNSVGQGASYGYTF. The CDR3 DNA follows: TGTGCCAGCAGCAACTCTGTGGGACAGGGGGCCTCCTATGGCTACACCTTC.

The rearrangement joins TRBV28 to TRBJ1-4; 8 bases line up with TRBD1. Per germline, CDR1 MDHEN and CDR2 SYDVKM. The CDR3 length is 13 residues. J gave up 6 bases and V 6 bases, and 3 bases lay outside the gene matches. The DNA of the CDR3 is TGTGCCAGCAGAACAGGGGGTCATGAAAAACTGTTTTTT. Amino acid sequence: CASRTGGHEKLFF.

This chain links TRBV11-2 with TRBJ2-2; D might be TRBD1 (8 bases). Trimming stripped 3 bases from V and 5 bases from J, with 19 bases between. This CDR3 has 17 residues. Germline lookup yields CDR1 SGHAT and CDR2 FQNNGV. In DNA form, the CDR3 reads TGTGCCAGCAGCTTCAGGCTTGGACAGGGAGGGACCGGGGAGCTGTTTTTT. Its protein product is CASSFRLGQGGTGELFF. Full variable domain (missing parts from reference TRBV11-2 and TRBJ2-2): EAGVAQSPRYKIIEKRQSVAFWCNPISGHATLYWYQQILGQGPKLLIQFQNNGVVDDSQLPKDRFSAERLKGVDSTLKIQPAKLEDSAVYLCASSFRLGQGGTGELFFGEGSRLTVL.

The chain has TRBV19 and TRBJ2-1, with 7 bases aligning to TRBD2. The ends lost 5 bases at V and 7 bases at J; junction bases unmatched: 14. This CDR3 has 16 residues. CDR1 is LNHDA and CDR2 is SQIVND in the germline V gene (reference sequence). For the CDR3, the DNA is TGTGCCAGTAGTCCCATCTCAGCGGGACCTACTAATGAGCAGTTCTTC. Its translation is CASSPISAGPTNEQFF.

The chain combines TRBV10-3 with TRBJ2-3; 9 bases line up with TRBD2. Germline loops: CDR1 ENHRY, CDR2 SYGVKD. V was clipped by 8 bases and J by 3 bases; unmatched bases: 12. The CDR3 length is 16 residues. DNA for the CDR3: TGTGCCATCGGTGCGGTTGGGCTAGCGGGGACAGATACGCAGTATTTT. It specifies CAIGAVGLAGTDTQYF.

The chain carries TRBV10-3 and TRBJ1-3; 7 bases agree with TRBD1. CDR1 and CDR2 from the germline V gene are ENHRY and SYGVKD. Losses at the gene ends were 10 bases for V and 0 bases for J; bases not matched to a gene: 3. The CDR3 length is 13 residues. CDR3 nucleotides: TGTGCCACCGGGGACAGCTCTGGAAACACCATATATTTT. Amino acid sequence: CATGDSSGNTIYF.

J is TRBJ2-3 and V is TRBV5-1, with TRBD1 matching over 7 bases. Looked up from germline, CDR1 is SGHRS and CDR2 is YFSETQ. V was pared by 4 bases and J by 0 bases, with 5 bases of the junction left unmatched. This CDR3 is built from 15 residues. The CDR3, as DNA: TGCGCCAGCAGCACTCCGGGACAGAGCACAGATACGCAGTATTTT. Translation gives CASSTPGQSTDTQYF.

This rearrangement joins TRBV5-6 to TRBJ2-1; unclear D gene. Trimming shortened V by 4 bases and J by 0 bases, and 14 bases separated the two germline ends. The CDR3 totals 16 residues. CDR1 and CDR2 from the germline V gene are SGHDT and YYEEEE. CDR3 in amino acids: CASSQTGHRSYNEQFF. DNA for the CDR3: TGTGCCAGCAGCCAAACGGGTCACCGCTCCTACAATGAGCAGTTCTTC.

The V call is TRBV10-2, the J call TRBJ2-5, with 14 bases matching TRBD2. CDR3 length equals 16 residues. Per germline, CDR1 WSHSY and CDR2 SAAADI. J gave up 2 bases and V 7 bases, and 6 bases lay outside the gene matches. The CDR3: CASNGLAGGQQETQYF. The CDR3 coding sequence is TGCGCCAGCAATGGACTAGCGGGGGGTCAACAAGAGACCCAGTACTTC.

This CDR3 is CASSDTLGLGQYF. CDR3 bases: TGTGCCAGCAGTGACACGTTGGGGCTCGGGCAGTACTTC. This rearrangement joins TRBV2 to TRBJ2-7, with a possible D match to TRBD1 (5 bases). V shed 3 bases and J shed 9 bases, with 15 bases lying between them. The length of the CDR3 is 13 residues. Germline CDR1 and CDR2: SNHLY and FYNNEI.

This clone was seen a few times. The chain employs TRBV2 and TRBJ1-6, with D unclear. Germline CDR1 SNHLY, CDR2 FYNNEI. This CDR3 is 15 amino acids long. V was pared by 8 bases and J by 0 bases, with 11 bases between. The chain's CDR3 is CASVTDSSYNSPLHF. Here the CDR3 DNA reads TGTGCCAGCGTTACAGATAGCTCCTATAATTCACCCCTCCACTTT.

The J gene is TRBJ2-5, the V gene TRBV28, with 7 bases fitting TRBD2. Germline-derived CDR1 and CDR2 are MDHEN and SYDVKM. The CDR3 spans 14 residues. The J segment lost 2 bases and the V segment lost 4 bases, leaving 4 bases of the junction unmatched. The CDR3 sequence is CASSSRGEQETQYF. CDR3 coding DNA: TGTGCCAGCAGTTCCCGGGGGGAACAAGAGACCCAGTACTTC. Based on the CDR3 plus reference TRBV28 and TRBJ2-5, the full variable domain is DVKVTQSSRYLVKRTGEKVFLECVQDMDHENMFWYRQDPGLGLRLIYFSYDVKMKEKGDIPEGYSVSREKKERFSLILESASTNQTSMYLCASSSRGEQETQYFGPGTRLLVL.

This chain links TRBV3-1 (or the pseudogene TRBV3-2) with TRBJ2-2; no clear D gene. Germline CDR1 LGHDT, CDR2 YNNKEL (reference sequence). V was pared by 2 bases and J by 0 bases, with 10 bases between. The CDR3 covers 16 residues. The CDR3 here is CASSQLTFTNTGELFF. The CDR3 DNA reads TGTGCCAGCAGCCAATTAACATTTACGAACACCGGGGAGCTGTTTTTT.

In the case of this clone: This sample also contains other DNA sequences that code for the same CDR3. The chain joins TRBV5-1 to TRBJ1-2; TRBD1 aligns across 11 bases. CDR3 length: 14 residues. With V trimmed by 4 bases and J by 4 bases, 3 bases remained unmatched. Germline assignment: CDR1 SGHRS and CDR2 YFSETQ. CDR3 sequence reads: CASSPGTGGYGYTF. The CDR3 DNA sequence: TGCGCCAGCAGCCCTGGGACAGGGGGCTATGGCTACACCTTC.

This clone was observed a handful of times. This chain uses TRBV19 with TRBJ2-2; 8 positions agree with TRBD2. The CDR3 totals 15 residues. Germline values: CDR1 LNHDA, CDR2 SQIVND (reference sequence). The J segment lost 5 bases and the V segment lost 9 bases, leaving 11 bases of the junction unmatched. CDR3 protein: CASREGGARTGELFF. CDR3 bases: TGTGCCAGCCGGGAGGGGGGCGCCCGGACCGGGGAGCTGTTTTTT.

The V gene is TRBV27, the J gene TRBJ2-5, with 9 bases that match TRBD2. Germline trimming cut 6 bases from V and 4 bases from J; bases unmatched to any gene: 6. CDR3 length equals 14 residues. Germline V gene lookup returns CDR1 MNHEY and CDR2 SMNVEV (reference sequence). The CDR3 DNA reads as TGTGCCAGCAGGAAAGCGGGGGGCTTAGAGACCCAGTACTTC. It encodes CASRKAGGLETQYF.